This TCR beta chain comes out of a study of T cells in Graves' hyperthyroidism and ophthalmopathy (dated by TCRdb to the late 2010s). Background on the whole study: Peripheral blood was collected at initial diagnosis, before any treatment. Prospective prediction of ophthalmopathy was tested in an independent validation cohort consisting of 18 hyperthyroidism patients and approximately 16 patients who later progressed to ophthalmopathy. The 100 or so discovery patients were randomly divided into training and test sets at a 7:3 ratio. After blood sampling, hyperthyroidism patients were treated with methimazole at a starting dose of 30 mg daily, and ophthalmopathy patients were treated with high-dose intravenous methylprednisolone. The paper describes TCR Vbeta CDR3 sequencing of about 140 peripheral blood samples, made up of 40 to 45 ophthalmopathy patients, 70 to 75 hyperthyroidism patients and 17 progressor patients. TCR V-J signatures able to tell the groups apart were searched for in a discovery cohort of 100 patients, of whom fewer than 45 had Graves' ophthalmopathy and 55 to 60 had stable Graves' hyperthyroidism. The study also compared thyroid tissue and blood T-cell repertoires from roughly 6 Graves' hyperthyroidism patients.

Amplification of TCR beta CDR3 regions was carried out from RNA transcripts. For the first round of RT-PCR on the TCR CDR3, the HTBI primer set was used together with the Qiagen OneStep RT-PCR kit. Libraries were constructed in a second round of multiplex PCR, after which size selection and purification were carried out. Paired-end sequencing of the libraries was performed with 100 bp reads on an Illumina HiSeq2000. In the authors' own workflow: SOAPnuke was used to process the raw data, throwing out any read that contained adapters or uncalled bases, had a mean Phred below 15, or lacked an exact constant-primer or identifier match. COPE v1.2.5 was used to merge the high-quality paired reads, and each unique nucleotide sequence was defined as a clonotype. MiTCR v1.1 was used to align clonotypes to the IMGT TRBV, TRBD and TRBJ reference segments. Only V-J combinations with frequency above 0.0001, covering 99.2% of repertoires, were analysed. A TCS score was defined as the ratio between F50 (clonal expansion) and ExV (chaos), using BLOSUM62-based TCRdist between CDR3 peptides within each V-J. Welch's t-statistics and random forest reduced approximately 520 V-J features to 10 to 15, which were used in a naive Bayes classifier (R e1071). TCRdb took the public reads, trimmed them with fastp at Q25, ran MiXCR for clone calling and kept in-frame beta chains. When rows share a CDR3 protein, they turn into one entry using the most common DNA and genes. TCRdb, not the authors, supplied the V and J calls. The sample table lists about 590,000 distinct CDR3 sequences, around a sixth of them with a count of one. The ten largest make up around 7.5% of the sample.

Reading the germline V gene gives CDR1 SGDLS and CDR2 YYNGEE. Taken from cysteine to phenylalanine, the CDR3 has 16 residues. Left in the record is the CDR3 DNA by itself, 48 bases read in frame from the first base. The V end loses 4 bases and the J end loses 3 bases, and a stretch of 20 bases separates them. Stable Graves' hyperthyroidism was defined as no progression to ophthalmopathy during 18 months of follow-up. Hyperthyroidism patients were aged 18 to 65 years and newly diagnosed, with disease duration of less than 2 months. Exclusion was applied to patients with uncontrolled infections, other autoimmune diseases, pregnancy or lactation. Diagnoses were established on the basis of clinical symptoms, serum thyroxine and TRAb, thyroid ultrasound, and orbital computed tomography. PBMCs were isolated from approximately 10 ml of fresh peripheral blood by Ficoll-Paque density gradient centrifugation. Total RNA was extracted with Trizol reagent, and quality was checked on an Agilent 2100 Bioanalyzer.

What the authors observed across the whole study: A 13 V-J signature model separated ophthalmopathy from stable hyperthyroidism, with approximately 87% sensitivity and around 84% specificity in cross-validation and 80%/75% in testing. Most expanded thyroid clonotypes (frequency above 0.001) were also detected in blood, a finding suggesting that blood repertoires may reflect thyroid immune responses. No statistical method was used to fix the sample size in advance, and group allocation was not hidden from the investigators. In validation, the model predicted progression to ophthalmopathy a median of roughly 6.1 months before onset, with about 64% sensitivity and about 72% specificity.

Many counts were recorded for this clonotype. Its antigen remains unidentified. No clone much larger than this one lies a single base away; base qualities are absent. The sequence derives from a woman in her twenties or thirties with Graves' hyperthyroidism. The sample taken for sequencing was blood. The sequence links TRBV9 to TRBJ2-7; possibly the D gene is TRBD1, per 6 matching bases. The CDR3 amino acid sequence is: CASSRFSGHSNYEQYF. The bases read TGTGCCAGCAGCCGGTTTTCGGGACACTCCAACTACGAGCAGTACTTC.